The entry below describes one T cell receptor beta chain. Its target is not known. CDR3 length equals 14 residues. Germline loops: CDR1 LGHNA, CDR2 YNFKEQ. V lost 4 bases and J 7 bases, leaving 14 bases between the germline ends. Here immunoSEQ multiplex PCR was the method, and the copy in TCRdb shows in-frame clones only, minus some. The repertoire holds about 350,000 clones, with just over 90% as singletons. The record originates from a study of Ad26.COV2.S vaccination and SARS-CoV-2 variants. Whole-study findings and limits: Possibly, TCR breadth and depth analyses underestimated total T cell responses. Individuals receiving vaccine had higher spike-specific TCR breadth than placebo recipients did. Vaccinated and placebo-treated recipients had similar non-spike TCR breadth. Marked by substantial breadth, spike-specific CD8+ and CD4+ T cell responses were reportedly seen after vaccination.

This receptor was obtained from a human donor who had recovered from COVID-19. The chain combines TRBV4-2 with TRBJ2-1; D could derive from TRBD1 or TRBD2 (6 bases each). This specimen was peripheral blood, taken after recovery from COVID-19. The CDR3 spells CASSPLGGPNEQFF. CDR3 DNA: TGTGCCAGCAGCCCCCTTGGGGGGCCAAATGAGCAGTTCTTC.